This TCR beta chain was profiled in a study of cytomegalovirus exposure and HLA in healthy donors. 13 Jbeta primers and 60 Vbeta primers were used for the PCR. Method: immunoSEQ multiplex PCR; TCRdb's copy keeps in-frame clones and lacks some. Of around 100,000 clones in the sample, approximately 70% were seen once. V shed 3 bases, J shed 6 bases, and the junction held 10 bases outside the gene matches. Germline lookup yields CDR1 WNHNN and CDR2 SYGVQD (reference sequence). The CDR3 consists of 15 residues. This TCR was sampled from a woman in her 30s in good health and CMV-seronegative. The sequencing sample was made of PBMCs. V usage is TRBV10-1 and J usage is TRBJ1-1, with TRBD1 matching over 7 bases. CDR3 in amino acids: CASSDRTGEDAEAFF. The CDR3 bases are TGCGCCAGCAGTGATCGTACAGGGGAGGACGCTGAAGCTTTCTTT.